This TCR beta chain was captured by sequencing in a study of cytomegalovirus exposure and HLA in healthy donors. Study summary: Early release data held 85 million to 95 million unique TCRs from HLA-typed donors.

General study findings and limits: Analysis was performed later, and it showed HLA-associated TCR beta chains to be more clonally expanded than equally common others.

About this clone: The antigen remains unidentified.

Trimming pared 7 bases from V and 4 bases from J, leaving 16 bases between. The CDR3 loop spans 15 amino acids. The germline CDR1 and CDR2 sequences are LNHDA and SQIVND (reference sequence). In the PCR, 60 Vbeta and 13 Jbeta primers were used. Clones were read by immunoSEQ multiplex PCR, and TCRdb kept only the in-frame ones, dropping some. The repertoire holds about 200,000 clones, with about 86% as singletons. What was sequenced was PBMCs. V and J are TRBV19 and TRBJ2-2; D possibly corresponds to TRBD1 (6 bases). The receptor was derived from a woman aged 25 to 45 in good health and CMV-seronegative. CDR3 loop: CASIRNRVGTGELFF. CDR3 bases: TGTGCCAGTATCCGAAACAGGGTTGGCACCGGGGAGCTGTTTTTT.